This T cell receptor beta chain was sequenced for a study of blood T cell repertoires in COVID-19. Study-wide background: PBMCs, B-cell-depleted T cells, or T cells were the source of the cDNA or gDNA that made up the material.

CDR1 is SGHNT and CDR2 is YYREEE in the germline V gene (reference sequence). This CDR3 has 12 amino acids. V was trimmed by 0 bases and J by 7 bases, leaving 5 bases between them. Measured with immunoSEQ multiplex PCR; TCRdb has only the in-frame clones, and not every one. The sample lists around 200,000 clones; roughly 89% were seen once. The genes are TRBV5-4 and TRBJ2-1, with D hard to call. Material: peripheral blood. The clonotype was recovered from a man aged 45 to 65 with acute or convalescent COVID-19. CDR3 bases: TGTGCCAGCAGCTTGGTCCAAAATGAGCAGTTCTTC. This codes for CASSLVQNEQFF.